This TCR beta chain emerged from a study of control samples from healthy donors and cancer patients. The method was immunoSEQ multiplex PCR; TCRdb's version includes in-frame clones alone and lacks a portion of them. The sample shows approximately 220,000 clones, about 93% of them seen only once. The V gene lost 0 bases and the J gene lost 2 bases, with 12 bases spanning the gap. The CDR3 length is 16 residues. CDR1 and CDR2 (germline): MGHRA, YSYEKL. Input material: blood. The chain links TRBV4-1 to TRBJ2-3; D may match TRBD1 or TRBD2 (6 bases each). The receptor was derived from a man aged 50 or older in good health. The CDR3 DNA is TGCGCCAGCAGCCAAGAGGAGGGGGGATTCACAGATACGCAGTATTTT. It specifies CASSQEEGGFTDTQYF.